This T cell receptor (beta chain) was retrieved from a study of human T cells and chemical hapten exposure. Study-wide context: TCR yields per sample varied mostly from small pooled library volume differences. Study-level points and caveats: Donors had alopecia, so their immune response may differ from healthy people's.

TCRdb re-called the RACE reads with MiXCR, one entry per CDR3 protein. This sample has around 330,000 distinct CDR3 sequences, with over 5% found just once. This clonotype was detected many times. The antigen is not known. Germline values: CDR1 SGHVS, CDR2 FQNEAQ. This CDR3 has 16 amino acids. The trim removed 4 bases at V and 7 bases at J, leaving 14 bases unmatched. Time point: pre-sensitization, week 0. Regarding treatment: therapeutic diphenylcyclopropenone sensitization with weekly scalp DPC. Sequenced here: whole blood, sampled in connection with sensitization to the hapten diphenylcyclopropenone (DPC). The receptor's source is a woman aged 18-29 years with alopecia areata. Some clones in this sample may be carry-over from other donors' samples. This chain uses TRBV7-8 with TRBJ2-3; TRBD2 aligns across 7 bases. As DNA, the CDR3 is TGTGCCAGCAGCTCCGAGGTCCGGGGGGACGGGAATACGCAGTATTTT. It translates to CASSSEVRGDGNTQYF.